This T cell receptor beta chain was captured by sequencing in a study of blood T cell repertoires in COVID-19. Study overall: Acute-phase and convalescent COVID-19 samples originated in the United States, Italy and Spain. PBMCs, B-cell-depleted T cells, or T cells were the source of the cDNA or gDNA that made up the material.

Original data processing: Estimated nucleated cell counts came from reference gene primer amplification. The protocol was immunoSEQ multiplex PCR, while the TCRdb copy is restricted to in-frame clones and leaves out a portion. The DNA was the basis for D and trimming; V, J and clone size are from that table. The sample contains under 100,000 clones, roughly 90% of which appear only once. From germline, CDR1 is MGHRA and CDR2 YSYEKL. The CDR3 extends over 15 amino acids. V gave up 2 bases and J gave up 8 bases; unmatched junction bases: 9. This sequence originates from a woman between 70 and 85 years old with acute or convalescent COVID-19. The chain combines TRBV4-1 with TRBJ1-2, with TRBD1 matching over 9 bases. Specimen: peripheral blood. The CDR3: CASSQSKRDRVGYTF. The CDR3 DNA reads TGCGCCAGCAGCCAATCCAAGAGGGACAGGGTCGGCTACACCTTC.